This TCR beta chain was observed in a study of OX40 agonist ivuxolimab in advanced cancers. Study-level information: The study enrolled dose-escalation patients with hepatocellular carcinoma, melanoma, renal cell or head and neck cancer.

Profiling relied on immunoSEQ multiplex PCR, and the TCRdb table lists in-frame clones only, not all of them. The sample holds more than 60,000 clones, about 87% seen once. Germline lookup yields CDR1 SGHRS and CDR2 YFSETQ. With 4 bases clipped from V and 8 bases from J, the junction kept 9 bases outside the gene matches. The CDR3 has 15 residues. This clone was seen more than once but under ten times. Its antigen remains unidentified. Study-level points and caveats: In the expanded peripheral T cells, antigen specificity was never determined.

This material consisted of CD4+ or CD8+ T cells sorted from blood, taken in a trial of the OX40 agonist ivuxolimab. This TCR derives from an adult with an advanced solid tumor such as melanoma, head and neck, liver or kidney cancer. The chain carries TRBV5-1 and TRBJ1-2, with 12 bases aligning to TRBD1. CDR3 loop: CASSTAGTGGEGYTF. DNA for the CDR3: TGCGCCAGCAGCACGGCCGGGACAGGGGGCGAGGGCTACACCTTC.